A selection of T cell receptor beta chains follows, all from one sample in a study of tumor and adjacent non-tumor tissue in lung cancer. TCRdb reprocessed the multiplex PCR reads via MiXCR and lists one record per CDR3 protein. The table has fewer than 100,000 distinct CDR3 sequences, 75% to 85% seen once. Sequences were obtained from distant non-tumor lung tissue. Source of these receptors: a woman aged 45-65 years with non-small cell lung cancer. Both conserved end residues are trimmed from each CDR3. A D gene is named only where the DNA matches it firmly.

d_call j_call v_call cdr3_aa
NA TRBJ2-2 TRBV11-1 TSSYTSGIGELF
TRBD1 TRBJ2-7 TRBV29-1 SVAGGQGIEQY
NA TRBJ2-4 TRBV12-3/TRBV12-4 ASSLRQGSNIQY
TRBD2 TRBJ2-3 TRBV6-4 PSSDSSGCTGTQY
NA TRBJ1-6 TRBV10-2 ASSESEVSRGSPLH
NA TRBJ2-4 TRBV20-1 SARDSVSQNIQY
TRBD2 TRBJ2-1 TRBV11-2 ASSLRITSGGAGEQF
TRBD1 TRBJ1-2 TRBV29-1 SVHFTGALRGYDFT
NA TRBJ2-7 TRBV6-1 ASKSSSYKQY
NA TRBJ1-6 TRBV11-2 ASSLEVHPPLH
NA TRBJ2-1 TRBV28 ASVETGGYNEQF
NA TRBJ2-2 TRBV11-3 DSSFSGSDTGELF
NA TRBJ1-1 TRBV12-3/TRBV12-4 ASSPSTGSTEAF
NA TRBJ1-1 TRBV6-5 ASSRRAF
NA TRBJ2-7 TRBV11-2 TRSLTDSYEQY
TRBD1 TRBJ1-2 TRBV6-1 ASSKNEQGNYGYI
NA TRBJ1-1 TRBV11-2 ASSPRIAMNTEVF
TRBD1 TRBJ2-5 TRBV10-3 AISEATLGQGVGETRY
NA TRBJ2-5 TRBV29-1 RVEDPRQASLETQY
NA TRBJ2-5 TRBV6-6 ASSYRSSNQETQY
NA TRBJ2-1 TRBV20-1 IPRPTPSATPYNEQF
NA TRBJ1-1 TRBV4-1 TSSQYRSNTEAF
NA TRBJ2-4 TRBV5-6 ANTNVEDSKNIQC
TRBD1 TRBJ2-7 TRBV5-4 ASNSPDRGLHEQY
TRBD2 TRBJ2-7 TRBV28 ASSSRTSGLYEQY
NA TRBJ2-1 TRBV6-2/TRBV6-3 ATGLAHYNEQF
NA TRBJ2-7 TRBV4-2 DSSHAVEAVTYEQY
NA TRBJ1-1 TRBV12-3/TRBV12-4 ATLRAGGTEGF
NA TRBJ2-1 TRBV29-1 STRLNSFDEQF
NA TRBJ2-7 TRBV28 ASNSWEQGEDSEQY
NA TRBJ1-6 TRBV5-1 ASSFGRVLSPLH
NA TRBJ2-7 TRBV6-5 ASSYDPGLSHEQY
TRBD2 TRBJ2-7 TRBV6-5 ASSYPIYGQAGGEQY
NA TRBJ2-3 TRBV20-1 CASSSSSWPTDTQY
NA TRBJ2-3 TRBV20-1 STRDSAEGADTQY
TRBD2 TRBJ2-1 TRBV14 ASSQREGRAHEQF
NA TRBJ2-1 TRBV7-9 VSSRAPSYNEQF
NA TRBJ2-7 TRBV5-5 ASIPAREATYEQY
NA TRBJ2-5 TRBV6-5 VSSYWVDSETQY
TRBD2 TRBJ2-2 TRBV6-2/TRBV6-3 ASKELAGGGTGELF
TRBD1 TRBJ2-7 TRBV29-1 SVVNPGQRPYQHY
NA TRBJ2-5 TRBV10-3 AICISWSQETQY
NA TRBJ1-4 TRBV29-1 SGFESPNEKLL
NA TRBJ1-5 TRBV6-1 ASSICWDCRQPQH
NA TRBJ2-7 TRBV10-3 AIREGSSIYEQY